The subject of this entry is one TCR beta chain. This CDR3 has 11 amino acids. Germline V gene sequence: CDR1 MGHRA, CDR2 YSYEKL. V lost 2 bases, J lost 15 bases, and 11 bases lay in between. This entry is derived from a study of blood T cells in healthy people across ages. Then a second PCR, running roughly 7 to 11 cycles, was carried out with a sample-barcoded 5' primer and a J-beta primer mix. TCRdb recomputed calls from the 5' RACE reads with MiXCR, one row per CDR3 protein. The repertoire has about 1.5 million distinct CDR3 sequences, about 45% of them found once; the top ten carry 4%. This clonotype was sampled from a woman aged 18-35 years in good health. The sample was blood. The chain joins TRBV4-1 to TRBJ2-1; D gene ambiguous. The DNA for the CDR3 is TGCGCCAGCAGCCAACCGGGCGTAAGGTTCTTC. Translating it yields CASSQPGVRFF.